The 32 T cell receptor beta chains reported below all come from one sample, sequenced in a study of blood T cell repertoires in COVID-19. Sequenced by immunoSEQ multiplex PCR; TCRdb stores in-frame clones only, minus some. Here the sample spans over 200,000 clones, approximately 87% being singletons. Sequencing was done on a sample of PBMCs or T cells enriched from blood (not recorded which). The source is a woman in her forties or fifties in a cohort exposed to, infected with or recovered from COVID-19 (not recorded which).

The chain links TRBV5-1 to TRBJ2-6; the match to TRBD1 covers 8 bases. Looked up from germline, CDR1 is SGHRS and CDR2 is YFSETQ. This CDR3 region has 21 residues. The V and J ends lost 1 base and 5 bases, in that order; junction bases with no gene match: 20. In DNA, the CDR3 is TGCGCCAGCAGCTTGCATCACCCGGGACAGGCTAGAACTGTGAGGGCCAACGTCCTGACTTTC. This sequence encodes CASSLHHPGQARTVRANVLTF. The full variable domain, rest sourced from reference TRBV5-1 and TRBJ2-6, is KAGVTQTPRYLIKTRGQQVTLSCSPISGHRSVSWYQQTPGQGLQFLFEYFSETQRNKGNFPGRFSGRQFSNSRSEMNVSTLELGDSALYLCASSLHHPGQARTVRANVLTFGAGSRLTVL.

The rearrangement joins TRBV18 to TRBJ1-4; D gene uncertain. The germline V and J ends were trimmed by 3 bases and 4 bases, with 12 bases remaining between them. Germline loops: CDR1 KGHSH, CDR2 LQKENI. The CDR3 is made up of 15 amino acids. Here the CDR3 reads CASSPREPINEKLFF. CDR3 nucleotide sequence: TGTGCCAGCTCACCGCGGGAACCGATTAATGAAAAACTGTTTTTT.

The J gene is TRBJ1-2, the V gene TRBV5-8; TRBD1 agrees at 7 bases. Germline-derived CDR1 and CDR2 are SGHTS and YDEGEE. V was clipped by 3 bases and J by 4 bases; unmatched bases: 24. CDR3 length: 20 residues. The CDR3 DNA is TGTGCCAGCAGCTCCCGGACCCGAACTGACCGGGACAGTGGGGGCTATGGCTACACCTTC. Protein sequence: CASSSRTRTDRDSGGYGYTF.

The CDR3 DNA reads TGTGCCACCAGCATTAACGGGGTGACAGATACGCAGTATTTT. Amino acids: CATSINGVTDTQYF. This chain connects TRBV15 to TRBJ2-3, with TRBD2 as a possible D gene (5 bases). Trimming took off 4 bases at V and 3 bases at J, with 11 bases between the two ends. There are 14 residues in the CDR3. Germline V gene lookup returns CDR1 LNHNV and CDR2 YYDKDF (reference sequence).

V and J are TRBV7-2 and TRBJ1-4; D ambiguous. Trimming removed 1 base from V and 5 bases from J, with 8 bases in between. The CDR3 consists of 14 residues. Looked up from germline, CDR1 is SGHTA and CDR2 is FQGNSA. CDR3 loop: CASSLGPRNEKLFF. In DNA form, the CDR3 reads TGTGCCAGCAGCTTAGGTCCCAGGAATGAAAAACTGTTTTTT.

This sequence joins TRBV29-1 and TRBJ2-7, with 7 bases that match TRBD2. Germline V gene data show CDR1 as SQVTM and CDR2 as ANQGSEA. This CDR3 comprises 12 residues. J was trimmed by 2 bases and V by 7 bases; bases with no gene match: 5. DNA for the CDR3: TGCAGCGCCGTTGGGACTACCTACGAGCAGTACTTC. It encodes CSAVGTTYEQYF.

J is TRBJ2-3 and V is TRBV24-1, with 7 positions matching TRBD1. V was pared by 5 bases and J by 3 bases, with 4 bases of the junction left unmatched. The CDR3 loop spans 14 amino acids. Germline V gives CDR1 KGHDR, CDR2 SFDVKD. CDR3 amino acids: CATSVGTATDTQYF. CDR3 in DNA: TGTGCCACCAGTGTGGGGACAGCGACAGATACGCAGTATTTT.

V and J are TRBV14 and TRBJ1-1; 8 nucleotides match TRBD1. Germline values: CDR1 SGHDN, CDR2 FVKESK. V gave up 5 bases and J gave up 2 bases; unmatched junction bases: 7. The CDR3 spans 15 residues. This CDR3 reads CASSARRGLNTEAFF. In DNA, the CDR3 is TGTGCCAGCAGCGCCCGCAGGGGGCTTAACACTGAAGCTTTCTTT.

This clone was seen a single time. The V and J genes are TRBV15 and TRBJ2-1; 11 positions agree with TRBD2. Germline V gene sequence: CDR1 LNHNV, CDR2 YYDKDF (reference sequence). V was clipped by 2 bases and J by 3 bases; unmatched bases: 3. The CDR3 length is 16 residues. CDR3 protein: CATSRRLAGNYNEQFF. DNA for the CDR3: TGTGCCACCAGCAGAAGACTAGCGGGGAACTACAATGAGCAGTTCTTC. Full variable domain (remainder filled in from reference TRBV15 and TRBJ2-1): DAMVIQNPRYQVTQFGKPVTLSCSQTLNHNVMYWYQQKSSQAPKLLFHYYDKDFNNEADTPDNFQSRRPNTSFCFLDIRSPGLGDTAMYLCATSRRLAGNYNEQFFGPGTRLTVL.

This chain connects TRBV13 to TRBJ1-3; 8 nucleotides align to TRBD1. J gave up 2 bases and V 6 bases, and 12 bases lay outside the gene matches. The CDR3 runs to 17 residues. CDR1 and CDR2 (germline): PRHDT, FYEKMQ (reference sequence). CDR3 region: CASSTGGGLLPGNTIYF. The CDR3 DNA sequence: TGTGCCAGCAGTACAGGGGGTGGCTTGCTTCCTGGAAACACCATATATTTT.

V is TRBV5-6 and J is TRBJ2-4, with 8 positions matching TRBD1. The CDR3 length is 13 residues. Per germline, CDR1 SGHDT and CDR2 YYEEEE. With V trimmed by 4 bases and J by 10 bases, 7 bases remained unmatched. The CDR3 sequence: CASSPDRGGIQYF. CDR3 DNA sequence: TGTGCCAGCAGCCCAGACAGGGGAGGAATTCAGTACTTC.

The chain uses TRBV5-1 and TRBJ2-6; D unclear. Trimming took 2 bases from V and 0 from J, leaving 3 bases between them. CDR3 length equals 14 residues. Per germline, CDR1 SGHRS and CDR2 YFSETQ. CDR3 DNA: TGCGCCAGCAGCTTCCGCTCTGGGGCCAACGTCCTGACTTTC. As protein: CASSFRSGANVLTF.

This clone was detected once. The rearrangement joins TRBV4-3 to TRBJ1-5, with a possible D match to TRBD1 (6 bases). CDR3 length: 15 residues. Trimming pared 0 bases from V and 5 bases from J, leaving 11 bases between. The V gene's germline CDR1 is LGHNA and CDR2 YSLEER. In nucleotides, the CDR3 is TGCGCCAGCAGCCAAGATTACAGGGCGGATCAGCCCCAGCATTTT. Translation gives CASSQDYRADQPQHF.

The genes are TRBV7-9 and TRBJ1-5; possibly TRBD1 for D (5 bases). V was clipped by 5 bases and J by 5 bases, with 13 bases between them. Germline CDR1 is SEHNR and CDR2 is FQNEAQ (reference sequence). The CDR3 runs 14 residues. The chain's CDR3 is CASSRGETDQPQHF. CDR3 sequence (DNA): TGTGCCAGCAGCCGGGGGGAGACTGATCAGCCCCAGCATTTT.

The genes are TRBV7-3 and TRBJ2-3, with 7 positions matching TRBD2. Germline V gene data show CDR1 as SGHTA and CDR2 as FQGTGA. The V gene end was trimmed by 4 bases and the J gene end by 0 bases; junction bases not matched to a gene: 7. This CDR3 is built from 16 residues. The CDR3 DNA sequence: TGTGCCAGCAGCTGGGTGGGCGGGGGAAGCACAGATACGCAGTATTTT. Translating gives CASSWVGGGSTDTQYF.

This clone was recorded once. The CDR3, as DNA: TGTGCCAGCAGCCAAGGACGGACTCAAGAGACCCAGTACTTC. Protein sequence: CASSQGRTQETQYF. V is TRBV5-4 and J is TRBJ2-5, with D perhaps TRBD2 (5 bases). This CDR3 spans 14 amino acids. Germline V gives CDR1 SGHNT, CDR2 YYREEE (reference sequence). V lost 4 bases and J 2 bases, leaving 12 bases between the germline ends.

J is TRBJ1-1 and V is TRBV7-3, with D unclear. The ends were cut back, 5 bases at V and 1 base at J, with 17 bases in the middle. Per germline, CDR1 SGHTA and CDR2 FQGTGA. CDR3 length: 16 residues. CDR3 DNA: TGTGCCAGCAGCCCAAGCGGTTTGGTCGGGAACACTGAAGCTTTCTTT. Translated: CASSPSGLVGNTEAFF.

The V call is TRBV18, the J call TRBJ1-4; no clear D. The germline gives CDR1 KGHSH, CDR2 LQKENI. The CDR3 has 13 residues. Trimming shortened V by 6 bases and J by 8 bases, and 13 bases separated the two germline ends. The DNA of the CDR3 is TGTGCCAGCTCCCCGCGGGTACAAGAAAAACTGTTTTTT. Its protein product is CASSPRVQEKLFF.

V and J are TRBV3-1 (or the pseudogene TRBV3-2) and TRBJ1-2; D may be TRBD1 (6 bases). This CDR3 contains 14 residues. V dropped 2 bases and J dropped 4 bases, with 11 bases sitting between them. Germline CDR1 and CDR2: LGHDT and YNNKEL (reference sequence). The CDR3 region is CASSQQGRGYGYTF. The CDR3 coding sequence is TGTGCCAGCAGCCAACAGGGGCGAGGCTATGGCTACACCTTC.

This clone was counted between two and nine times. The chain has TRBV10-3 and TRBJ1-2; the match to TRBD1 covers 8 bases. The ends lost 3 bases at V and 1 base at J; junction bases unmatched: 7. Germline assignment: CDR1 ENHRY and CDR2 SYGVKD. This CDR3 region has 16 residues. As DNA, the CDR3 is TGTGCCATCAGTGATTTGGAGGACAGGGTTAACTATGGCTACACCTTC. This translates into CAISDLEDRVNYGYTF.

This chain uses TRBV18 with TRBJ1-6; 7 positions match TRBD1. Germline CDR1 reads KGHSH; CDR2 reads LQKENI. The CDR3 has 18 amino acids. Germline trimming cut 2 bases from V and 9 bases from J; bases unmatched to any gene: 16. For the CDR3, the DNA is TGTGCCAGCTCACCATTAGGCACGCCGCAGGGGGTTTTTTCACCCCTCCACTTT. It translates to CASSPLGTPQGVFSPLHF.

The chain is built from TRBV28 and TRBJ2-1, with 8 bases that match TRBD2. Trimming cost V 5 bases and J 13 bases; bases outside gene matches: 4. CDR3 size: 11 residues. CDR1 is MDHEN, CDR2 SYDVKM, per germline. CDR3 region: CASSGRGEQFF. For the CDR3, the DNA is TGTGCCAGCAGTGGGCGGGGGGAACAGTTCTTC.

The V call is TRBV12-2, the J call TRBJ1-6; no check of the table's D call, TRBD1, against the DNA was made. TRBV12-2 is a pseudogene segment. The CDR3 contains 16 residues. The CDR3 reads CASRYVADRGISPLHF. CDR3 nucleotide sequence: TGTGCAAGTCGCTACGTTGCGGACAGGGGTATCTCACCCCTCCACTTT.

This chain uses TRBV28 with TRBJ1-1; unclear D gene. Trimming removed 5 bases at V and 4 bases at J, with 8 bases between. In germline, CDR1 is MDHEN, CDR2 SYDVKM. This CDR3 has 12 residues. Written as DNA, the CDR3 is TGTGCCAGCAGTGTACGGGTCACTGAAGCTTTCTTT. This codes for CASSVRVTEAFF.

The CDR3, as DNA: TGTGCCAGCAGCGCAGACACACGGTGGGAGGCGCAGTACTTC. It specifies CASSADTRWEAQYF. The J gene is TRBJ2-7, the V gene TRBV7-9; D is possibly TRBD2 (6 bases). Germline values: CDR1 SEHNR, CDR2 FQNEAQ (reference sequence). The CDR3 spans 14 residues. V was cut by 5 bases and J by 9 bases, with 20 bases left in between.

Here the CDR3 DNA reads TGTGCCAGGGGGGGGATTACCGGGACTCAGTCCCGGGTGGAGACCCAGTACTTC. Amino acid sequence: CARGGITGTQSRVETQYF. The chain employs TRBV2 and TRBJ2-5; 7 bases align to TRBD2. V lost 9 bases to trimming and J lost 5 bases; unmatched junction nucleotides: 24. Per germline, CDR1 SNHLY and CDR2 FYNNEI. The CDR3 length is 18 residues.

About this clone itself: This sample includes further DNA sequences coding for the same CDR3. The chain couples TRBV11-2 to TRBJ1-2; 8 nucleotides match TRBD1. The CDR3 spans 15 residues. Germline V lookup: CDR1 SGHAT, CDR2 FQNNGV. Losses at the gene ends were 5 bases for V and 1 base for J; bases not matched to a gene: 6. Here the CDR3 reads CASSHGTGLNYGYTF. CDR3 DNA: TGTGCCAGCAGCCACGGGACAGGACTTAACTATGGCTACACCTTC.

As for this clone: This sample includes further DNA sequences coding for the same CDR3. This chain links TRBV7-2 with TRBJ1-1, with D maybe TRBD1 (5 bases). Trimming removed 1 base from V and 5 bases from J, with 8 bases in between. The CDR3 sequence is 13 residues long. CDR1 and CDR2 from the germline V gene are SGHTA and FQGNSA. Here the CDR3 DNA reads TGTGCCAGCAGCTTAGTCAGGGATACTGAAGCTTTCTTT. Protein: CASSLVRDTEAFF.

This clone came up a few times. The genes are TRBV5-5 and TRBJ1-5; TRBD1 matches 7 bases. The CDR3 runs 14 residues. Unmatched junction bases numbered 6, after V lost 2 bases and J lost 7 bases. Germline CDR1 reads SGHKS; CDR2 reads YYEKEE (reference sequence). The CDR3 here is CASSFTGAGQPQHF. For the CDR3, the DNA is TGTGCCAGCAGCTTTACAGGGGCCGGGCAGCCCCAGCATTTT.

The chain employs TRBV2 and TRBJ2-7, with D unclear. V was clipped by 4 bases and J by 3 bases, with 10 bases between them. The germline gives CDR1 SNHLY, CDR2 FYNNEI. CDR3 length: 13 residues. This CDR3 is CASSVRLNYEQYF. For the CDR3, the DNA is TGTGCCAGCAGTGTCAGGCTAAACTACGAGCAGTACTTC.

The chain combines TRBV11-2 with TRBJ2-1, with D perhaps TRBD2 (6 bases). Between the trimmed V and J ends, which lost 8 bases and 4 bases, there was a span of 12 bases. This CDR3 region has 13 residues. CDR1 is SGHAT, CDR2 FQNNGV, per germline. CDR3 protein: CASGGYQYNEQFF. CDR3 coding DNA: TGTGCCAGCGGGGGGTACCAATACAATGAGCAGTTCTTC.

The CDR3 loop reads CASLQKVHYNSPLHF. The DNA of the CDR3 is TGTGCTAGCCTGCAGAAAGTCCACTATAATTCACCCCTCCACTTT. The J gene is TRBJ1-6, the V gene TRBV7-7, with D unclear. CDR1 is SSHAT, CDR2 FNYEAQ, per germline (reference sequence). CDR3 length: 15 amino acids.